The T cell receptor beta chain under discussion was sequenced for a study of cytomegalovirus exposure and HLA in healthy donors. Study-level information: Among the roughly 400 genotyped donors, approximately 81% were placed in the Caucasian-associated ancestry cluster. The study, taken as a whole, reports: A later analysis revealed that TCR association rates differed between HLA loci, peaking at DRB1 and bottoming out at HLA-C. Later on, an analysis tied 15,000 or so TCR beta sequences to HLA alleles at 0.05 false discovery rate.

CDR3 length: 15 residues. V was clipped by 2 bases and J by 4 bases, with 12 bases between them. Germline CDR1 is SGHRS and CDR2 is YFSETQ. The PCR employed 60 Vbeta primers together with 13 Jbeta primers. Repertoires were generated with immunoSEQ multiplex PCR, while TCRdb's copy carries only in-frame clones and drops some. This table has 120,000 or so clones, around four fifths appearing once. Notes on this clone: The target antigen is unknown.

Sequencing was performed on PBMCs. The receptor was derived from a man younger than 30 in good health and CMV-seropositive. This chain joins TRBV5-1 and TRBJ2-2, with a possible D match to TRBD1 (6 bases). As DNA, the CDR3 is TGCGCCAGCAGCTTAAGCGACAGGAGCACCGGGGAGCTGTTTTTT. Its protein product is CASSLSDRSTGELFF.